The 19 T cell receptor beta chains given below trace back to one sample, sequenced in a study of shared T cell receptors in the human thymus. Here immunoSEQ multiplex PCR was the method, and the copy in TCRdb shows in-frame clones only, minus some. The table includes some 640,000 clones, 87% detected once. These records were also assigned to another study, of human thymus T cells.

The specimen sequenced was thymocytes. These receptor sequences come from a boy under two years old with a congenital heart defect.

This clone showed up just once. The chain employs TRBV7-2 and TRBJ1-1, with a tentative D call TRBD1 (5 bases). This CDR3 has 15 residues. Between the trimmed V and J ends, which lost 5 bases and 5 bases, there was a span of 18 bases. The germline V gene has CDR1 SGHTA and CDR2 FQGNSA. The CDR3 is CASSLVRRGGTEAFF. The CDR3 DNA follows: TGTGCCAGCAGCCTAGTGAGGCGGGGGGGGACTGAAGCTTTCTTT.

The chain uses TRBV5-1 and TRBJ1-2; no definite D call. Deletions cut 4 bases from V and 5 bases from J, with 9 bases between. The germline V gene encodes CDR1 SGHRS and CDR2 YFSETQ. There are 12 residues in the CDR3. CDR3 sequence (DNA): TGCGCCAGCAGCGAGGGTGCTTATGGCTACACCTTC. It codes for CASSEGAYGYTF.

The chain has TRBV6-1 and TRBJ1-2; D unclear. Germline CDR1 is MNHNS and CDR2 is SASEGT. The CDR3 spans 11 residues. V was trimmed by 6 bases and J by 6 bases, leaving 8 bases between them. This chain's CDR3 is CASSPEDGYTF. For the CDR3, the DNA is TGTGCCAGCAGCCCAGAAGATGGCTACACCTTC.

The CDR3, as DNA: TGTGCCAGCAGCTTGAGGGATAGTACCACAGATACGCAGTATTTT. This sequence encodes CASSLRDSTTDTQYF. V gene TRBV7-2 combines with J gene TRBJ2-3; possibly TRBD2 for D (5 bases). The germline V and J ends were trimmed by 3 bases and 2 bases, with 12 bases remaining between them. Germline lookup yields CDR1 SGHTA and CDR2 FQGNSA. This CDR3 has 15 residues.

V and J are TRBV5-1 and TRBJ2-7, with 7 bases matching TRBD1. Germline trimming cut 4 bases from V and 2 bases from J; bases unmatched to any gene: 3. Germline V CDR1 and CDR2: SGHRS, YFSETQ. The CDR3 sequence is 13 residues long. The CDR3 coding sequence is TGCGCCAGCAGCGACCAGGGGGCCTACGAGCAGTACTTC. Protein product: CASSDQGAYEQYF. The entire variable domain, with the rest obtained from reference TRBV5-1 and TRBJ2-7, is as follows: KAGVTQTPRYLIKTRGQQVTLSCSPISGHRSVSWYQQTPGQGLQFLFEYFSETQRNKGNFPGRFSGRQFSNSRSEMNVSTLELGDSALYLCASSDQGAYEQYFGPGTRLTVT.

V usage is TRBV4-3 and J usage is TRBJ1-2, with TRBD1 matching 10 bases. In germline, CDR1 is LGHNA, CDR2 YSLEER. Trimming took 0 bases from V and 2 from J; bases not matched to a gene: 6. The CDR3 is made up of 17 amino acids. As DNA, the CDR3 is TGCGCCAGCAGCCAAGATTATTGGGACAGGGGCAACTATGGCTACACCTTC. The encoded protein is CASSQDYWDRGNYGYTF.

CDR3 sequence reads: CASSLGTAQAEQYF. The CDR3 region has the DNA TGTGCCAGCAGTCTAGGGACAGCCCAAGCTGAGCAGTACTTC. V is TRBV28 and J is TRBJ2-7; 7 nucleotides line up with TRBD1. Germline CDR1 reads MDHEN; CDR2 reads SYDVKM. Trimming cost V 5 bases and J 7 bases; bases outside gene matches: 11. CDR3 size: 14 residues. The full variable domain, with the rest looked up from reference TRBV28 and TRBJ2-7, is DVKVTQSSRYLVKRTGEKVFLECVQDMDHENMFWYRQDPGLGLRLIYFSYDVKMKEKGDIPEGYSVSREKKERFSLILESASTNQTSMYLCASSLGTAQAEQYFGPGTRLTVT.

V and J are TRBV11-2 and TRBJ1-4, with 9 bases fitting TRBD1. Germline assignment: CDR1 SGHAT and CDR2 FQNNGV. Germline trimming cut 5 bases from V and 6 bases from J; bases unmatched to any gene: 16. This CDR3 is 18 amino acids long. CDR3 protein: CASSEPGQGSEADEKLFF. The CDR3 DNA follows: TGTGCCAGCAGCGAACCAGGACAGGGGTCCGAGGCCGATGAAAAACTGTTTTTT.

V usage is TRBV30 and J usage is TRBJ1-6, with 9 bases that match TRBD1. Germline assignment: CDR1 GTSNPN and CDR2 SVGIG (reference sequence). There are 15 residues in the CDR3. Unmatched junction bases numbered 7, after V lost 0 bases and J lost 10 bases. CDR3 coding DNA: TGTGCCTGGAGTGTTCTTTGGACAGGGGACTCACCCCTCCACTTT. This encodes CAWSVLWTGDSPLHF.

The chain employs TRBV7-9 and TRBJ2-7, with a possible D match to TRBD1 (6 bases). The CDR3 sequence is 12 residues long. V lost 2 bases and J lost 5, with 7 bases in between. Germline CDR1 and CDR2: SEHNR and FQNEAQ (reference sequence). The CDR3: CASSLKGDEQYF. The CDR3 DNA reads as TGTGCCAGCAGCTTAAAGGGGGACGAGCAGTACTTC.

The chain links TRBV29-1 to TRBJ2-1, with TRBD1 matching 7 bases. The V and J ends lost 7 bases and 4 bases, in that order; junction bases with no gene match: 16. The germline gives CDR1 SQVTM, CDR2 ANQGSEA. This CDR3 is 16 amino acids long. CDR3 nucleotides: TGCAGCGCCGGCTGCGACAGGGCGGCACTATACAATGAGCAGTTCTTC. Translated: CSAGCDRAALYNEQFF.

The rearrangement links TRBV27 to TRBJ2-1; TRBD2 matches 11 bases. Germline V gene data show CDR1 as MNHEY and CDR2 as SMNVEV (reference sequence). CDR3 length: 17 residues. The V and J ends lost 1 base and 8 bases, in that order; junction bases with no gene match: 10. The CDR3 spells CASSLCISGRAGYEQFF. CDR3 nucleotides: TGTGCCAGCAGTTTATGCATTAGCGGGAGGGCCGGGTATGAGCAGTTCTTC.

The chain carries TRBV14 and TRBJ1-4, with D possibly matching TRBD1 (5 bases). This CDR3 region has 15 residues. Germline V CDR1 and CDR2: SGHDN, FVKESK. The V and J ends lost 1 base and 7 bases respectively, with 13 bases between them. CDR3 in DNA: TGTGCCAGCAGCCAAGGGGGCCCCGAAAGTGAAAAACTGTTTTTT. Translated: CASSQGGPESEKLFF.

CDR3 residues: CASSLKDGGQPNQPQHF. The CDR3 region has the DNA TGTGCCAGCAGCTTAAAGGACGGGGGACAGCCCAATCAGCCCCAGCATTTT. V and J are TRBV7-8 and TRBJ1-5; TRBD1 matches at 7 bases. Trimming cost V 2 bases and J 3 bases; bases outside gene matches: 10. CDR1 is SGHVS, CDR2 FQNEAQ, per germline. This CDR3 comprises 17 residues.

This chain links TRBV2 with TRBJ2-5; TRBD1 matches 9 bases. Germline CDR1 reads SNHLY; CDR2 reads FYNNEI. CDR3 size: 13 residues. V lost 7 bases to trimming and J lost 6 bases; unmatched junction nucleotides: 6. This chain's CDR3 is CASNTGGRKTQYF. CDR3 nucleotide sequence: TGTGCCAGCAACACAGGGGGCCGGAAGACCCAGTACTTC.

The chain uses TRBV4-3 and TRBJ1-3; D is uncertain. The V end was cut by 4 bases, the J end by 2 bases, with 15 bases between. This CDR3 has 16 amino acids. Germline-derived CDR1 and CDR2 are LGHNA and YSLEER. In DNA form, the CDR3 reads TGCGCCAGCAGCCCTCGGGAGGGATCGCCTGGAAACACCATATATTTT. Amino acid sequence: CASSPREGSPGNTIYF.

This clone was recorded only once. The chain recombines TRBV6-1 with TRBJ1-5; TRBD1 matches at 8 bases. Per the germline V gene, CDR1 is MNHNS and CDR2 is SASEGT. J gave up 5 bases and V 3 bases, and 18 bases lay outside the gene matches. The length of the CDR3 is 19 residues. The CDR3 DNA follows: TGTGCCAGCAGTGACCTCGACAGGGGCCGAGGGGGTAGAGATCAGCCCCAGCATTTT. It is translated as CASSDLDRGRGGRDQPQHF.

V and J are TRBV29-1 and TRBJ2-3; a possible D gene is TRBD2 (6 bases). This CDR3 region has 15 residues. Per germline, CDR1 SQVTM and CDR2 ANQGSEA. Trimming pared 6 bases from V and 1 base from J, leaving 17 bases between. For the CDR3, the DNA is TGCAGCGTCTTGGACTATCCTCTCCGCACAGATACGCAGTATTTT. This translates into CSVLDYPLRTDTQYF.

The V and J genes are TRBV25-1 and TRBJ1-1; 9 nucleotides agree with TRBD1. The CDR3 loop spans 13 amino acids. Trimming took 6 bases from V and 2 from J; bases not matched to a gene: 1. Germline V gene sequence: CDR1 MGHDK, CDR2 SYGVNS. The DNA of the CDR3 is TGTGCCAGCAGGGACAGGGGTAACACTGAAGCTTTCTTT. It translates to CASRDRGNTEAFF.